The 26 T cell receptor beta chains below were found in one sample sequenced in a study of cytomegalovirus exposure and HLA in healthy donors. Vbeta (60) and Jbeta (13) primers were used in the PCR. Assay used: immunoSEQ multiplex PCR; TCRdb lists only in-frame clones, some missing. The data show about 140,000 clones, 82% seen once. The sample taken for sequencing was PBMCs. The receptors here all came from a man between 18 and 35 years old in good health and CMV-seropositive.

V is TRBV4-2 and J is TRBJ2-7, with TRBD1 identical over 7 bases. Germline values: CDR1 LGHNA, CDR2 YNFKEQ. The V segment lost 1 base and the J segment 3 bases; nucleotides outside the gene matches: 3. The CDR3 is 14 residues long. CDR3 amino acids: CASSQGPGGYEQYF. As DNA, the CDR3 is TGTGCCAGCAGCCAAGGTCCAGGGGGCTACGAGCAGTACTTC.

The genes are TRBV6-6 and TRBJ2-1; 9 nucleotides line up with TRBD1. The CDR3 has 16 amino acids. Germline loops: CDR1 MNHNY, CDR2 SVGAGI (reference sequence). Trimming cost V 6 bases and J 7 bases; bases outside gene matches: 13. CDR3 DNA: TGTGCCAGCAGGCGATTGTCGGGACAGGGTAGAAATGAGCAGTTCTTC. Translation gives CASRRLSGQGRNEQFF.

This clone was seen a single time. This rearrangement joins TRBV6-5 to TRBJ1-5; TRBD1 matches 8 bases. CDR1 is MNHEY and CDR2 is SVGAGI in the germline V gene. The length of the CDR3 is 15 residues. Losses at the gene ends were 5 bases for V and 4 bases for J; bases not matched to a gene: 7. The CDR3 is CASSTPGTGNQPQHF. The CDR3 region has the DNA TGTGCCAGCAGTACTCCCGGGACAGGAAATCAGCCCCAGCATTTT.

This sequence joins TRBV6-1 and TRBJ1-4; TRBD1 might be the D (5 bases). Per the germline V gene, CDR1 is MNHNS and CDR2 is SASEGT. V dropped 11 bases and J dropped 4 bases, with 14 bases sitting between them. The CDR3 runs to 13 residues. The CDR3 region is CAGSGDGNEKLFF. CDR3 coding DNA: TGTGCCGGCTCGGGGGATGGTAATGAAAAACTGTTTTTT.

CDR3 sequence reads: CASSQDRQPNTEAFF. DNA of the CDR3: TGCGCCAGCAGCCAAGATCGACAACCGAACACTGAAGCTTTCTTT. This chain links TRBV4-1 with TRBJ1-1; D not resolved. The CDR3 is 15 residues long. Germline V gene sequence: CDR1 MGHRA, CDR2 YSYEKL. The germline V and J ends were trimmed by 0 bases and 1 base, with 9 bases remaining between them.

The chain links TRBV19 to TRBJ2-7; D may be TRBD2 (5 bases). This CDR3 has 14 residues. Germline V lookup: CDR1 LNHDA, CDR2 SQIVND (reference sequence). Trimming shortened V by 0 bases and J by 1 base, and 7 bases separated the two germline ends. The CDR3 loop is CASSIDGNSYEQYF. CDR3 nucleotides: TGTGCCAGTAGTATAGACGGGAATTCCTACGAGCAGTACTTC.

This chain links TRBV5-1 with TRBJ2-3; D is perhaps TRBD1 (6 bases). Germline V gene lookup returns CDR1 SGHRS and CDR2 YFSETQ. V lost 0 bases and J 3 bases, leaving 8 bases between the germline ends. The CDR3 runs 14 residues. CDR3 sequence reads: CASSLGGGTDTQYF. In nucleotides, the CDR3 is TGCGCCAGCAGCTTGGGAGGGGGTACAGATACGCAGTATTTT.

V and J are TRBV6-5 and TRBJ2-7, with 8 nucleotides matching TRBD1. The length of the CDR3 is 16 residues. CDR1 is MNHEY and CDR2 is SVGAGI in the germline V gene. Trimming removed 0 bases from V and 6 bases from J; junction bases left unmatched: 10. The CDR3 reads CASSYSNRGNVAEQYF. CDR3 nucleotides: TGTGCCAGCAGTTACTCAAACAGGGGGAATGTGGCCGAGCAGTACTTC.

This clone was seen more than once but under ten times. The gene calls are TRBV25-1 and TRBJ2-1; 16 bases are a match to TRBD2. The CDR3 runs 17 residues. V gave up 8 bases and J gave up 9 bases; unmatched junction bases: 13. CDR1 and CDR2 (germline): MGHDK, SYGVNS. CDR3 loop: CASGGERGTSGRGEQFF. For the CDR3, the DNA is TGTGCCAGCGGGGGGGAAAGGGGGACTAGCGGGAGGGGTGAGCAGTTCTTC.

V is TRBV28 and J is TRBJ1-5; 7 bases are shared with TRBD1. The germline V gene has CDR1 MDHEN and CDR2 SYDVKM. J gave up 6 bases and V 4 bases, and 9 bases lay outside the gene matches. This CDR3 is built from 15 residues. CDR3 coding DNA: TGTGCCAGCAGTTACAGGGGTTCGACCGGTCAGCCCCAGCATTTT. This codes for CASSYRGSTGQPQHF.

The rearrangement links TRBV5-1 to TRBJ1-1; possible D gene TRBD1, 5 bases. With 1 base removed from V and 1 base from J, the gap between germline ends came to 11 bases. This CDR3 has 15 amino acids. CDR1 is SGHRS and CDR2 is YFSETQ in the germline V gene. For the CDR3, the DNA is TGCGCCAGCAGCTTGATCTGGGGCTCGAACACTGAAGCTTTCTTT. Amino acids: CASSLIWGSNTEAFF.

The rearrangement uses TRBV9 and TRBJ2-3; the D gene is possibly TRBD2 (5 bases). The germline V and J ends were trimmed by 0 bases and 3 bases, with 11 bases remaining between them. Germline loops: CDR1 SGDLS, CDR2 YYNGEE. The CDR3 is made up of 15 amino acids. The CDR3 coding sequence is TGTGCCAGCAGCGTAGTCGACTATGTAACAGATACGCAGTATTTT. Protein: CASSVVDYVTDTQYF.

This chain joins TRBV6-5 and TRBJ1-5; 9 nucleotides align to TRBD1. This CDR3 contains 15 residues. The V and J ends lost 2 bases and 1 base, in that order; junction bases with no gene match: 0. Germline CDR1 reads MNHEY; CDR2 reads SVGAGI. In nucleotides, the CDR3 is TGTGCCAGCAGTTACGACAGGGGGAGCAATCAGCCCCAGCATTTT. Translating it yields CASSYDRGSNQPQHF.

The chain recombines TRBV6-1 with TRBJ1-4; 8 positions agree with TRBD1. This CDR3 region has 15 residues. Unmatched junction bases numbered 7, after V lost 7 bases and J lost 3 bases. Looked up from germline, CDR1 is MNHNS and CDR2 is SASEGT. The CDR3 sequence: CASISPGQANEKLFF. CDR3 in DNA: TGTGCCAGCATTTCACCGGGACAGGCTAATGAAAAACTGTTTTTT.

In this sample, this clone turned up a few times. CDR3 region: CASSQSGRGGANVLTF. In DNA form, the CDR3 reads TGTGCCAGTAGTCAATCCGGTCGGGGAGGGGCCAACGTCCTGACTTTC. The rearrangement joins TRBV19 to TRBJ2-6; possible D gene TRBD2, 5 bases. There are 16 residues in the CDR3. CDR1 and CDR2 from the germline V gene are LNHDA and SQIVND (reference sequence). The V and J ends lost 5 bases and 4 bases respectively, with 15 bases between them.

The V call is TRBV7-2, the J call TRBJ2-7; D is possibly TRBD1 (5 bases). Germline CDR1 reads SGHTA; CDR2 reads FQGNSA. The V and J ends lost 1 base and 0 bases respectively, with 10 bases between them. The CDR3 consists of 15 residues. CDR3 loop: CASSLGGAFSYEQYF. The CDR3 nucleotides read TGTGCCAGCAGCTTAGGTGGGGCCTTCTCCTACGAGCAGTACTTC.

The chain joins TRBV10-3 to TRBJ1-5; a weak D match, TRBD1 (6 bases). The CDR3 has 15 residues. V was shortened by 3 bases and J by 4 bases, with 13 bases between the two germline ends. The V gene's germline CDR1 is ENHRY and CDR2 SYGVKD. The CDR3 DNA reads TGTGCCATCAGTGACCCGAAGACAGGTAATCAGCCCCAGCATTTT. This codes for CAISDPKTGNQPQHF.

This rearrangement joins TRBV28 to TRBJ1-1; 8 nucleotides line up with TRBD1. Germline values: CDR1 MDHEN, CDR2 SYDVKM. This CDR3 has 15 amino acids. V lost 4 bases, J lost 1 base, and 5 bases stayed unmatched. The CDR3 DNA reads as TGTGCCAGCAGTTCGACAGGGGCGGCGAACACTGAAGCTTTCTTT. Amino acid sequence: CASSSTGAANTEAFF.

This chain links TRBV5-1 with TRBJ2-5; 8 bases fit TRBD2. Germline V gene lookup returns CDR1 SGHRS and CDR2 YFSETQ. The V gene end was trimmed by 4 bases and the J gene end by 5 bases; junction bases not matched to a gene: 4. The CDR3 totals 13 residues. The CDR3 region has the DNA TGCGCCAGCAGCATGCCGGGGGGGGAGACCCAGTACTTC. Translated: CASSMPGGETQYF.

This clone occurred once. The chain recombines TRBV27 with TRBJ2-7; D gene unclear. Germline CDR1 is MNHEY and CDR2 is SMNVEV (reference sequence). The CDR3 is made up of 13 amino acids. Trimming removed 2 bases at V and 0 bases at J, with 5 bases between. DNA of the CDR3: TGTGCCAGCAGTTTACCAGGCTCCTACGAGCAGTACTTC. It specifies CASSLPGSYEQYF.

The CDR3 sequence: CASSSTDMNTEAFF. The CDR3 region has the DNA TGTGCCAGCAGTTCGACAGACATGAACACTGAAGCTTTCTTT. The chain couples TRBV28 to TRBJ1-1; tentative D call: TRBD1 (5 bases). Per the germline V gene, CDR1 is MDHEN and CDR2 is SYDVKM. This CDR3 spans 14 amino acids. V was cut by 4 bases and J by 0 bases, with 9 bases left in between.

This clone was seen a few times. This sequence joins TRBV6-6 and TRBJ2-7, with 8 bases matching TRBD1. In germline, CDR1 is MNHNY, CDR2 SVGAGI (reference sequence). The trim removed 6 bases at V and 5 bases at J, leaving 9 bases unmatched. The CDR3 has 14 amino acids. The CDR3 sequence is CASRPGQGVNEQYF. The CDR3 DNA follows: TGTGCCAGCAGGCCAGGACAGGGAGTGAACGAGCAGTACTTC.

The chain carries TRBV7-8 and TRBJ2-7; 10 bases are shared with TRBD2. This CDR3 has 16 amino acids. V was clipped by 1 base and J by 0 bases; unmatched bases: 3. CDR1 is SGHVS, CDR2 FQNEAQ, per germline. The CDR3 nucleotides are TGTGCCAGCAGCTTAGTAGCTAGCGGGAGCTCCTACGAGCAGTACTTC. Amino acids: CASSLVASGSSYEQYF.

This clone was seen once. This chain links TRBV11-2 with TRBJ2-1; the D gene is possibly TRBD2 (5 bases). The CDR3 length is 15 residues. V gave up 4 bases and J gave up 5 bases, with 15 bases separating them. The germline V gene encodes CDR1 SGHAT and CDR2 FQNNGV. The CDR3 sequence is CASSSGGYTDNEQFF. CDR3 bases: TGTGCCAGCAGCTCGGGCGGGTACACGGACAATGAGCAGTTCTTC.

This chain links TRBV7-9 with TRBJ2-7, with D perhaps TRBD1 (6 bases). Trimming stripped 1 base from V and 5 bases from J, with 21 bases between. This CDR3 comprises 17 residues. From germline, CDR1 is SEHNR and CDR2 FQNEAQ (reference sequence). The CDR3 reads CASSLGRGGQGNHEQYF. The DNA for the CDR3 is TGTGCCAGCAGCTTAGGGCGCGGTGGGCAGGGGAACCACGAGCAGTACTTC.

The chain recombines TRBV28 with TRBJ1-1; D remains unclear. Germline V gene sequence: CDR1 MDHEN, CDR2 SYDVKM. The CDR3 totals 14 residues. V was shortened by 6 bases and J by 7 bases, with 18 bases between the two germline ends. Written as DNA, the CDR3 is TGTGCCAGCAGCCATCCGTCCCGCGGGAATGAAGCTTTCTTT. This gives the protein CASSHPSRGNEAFF.